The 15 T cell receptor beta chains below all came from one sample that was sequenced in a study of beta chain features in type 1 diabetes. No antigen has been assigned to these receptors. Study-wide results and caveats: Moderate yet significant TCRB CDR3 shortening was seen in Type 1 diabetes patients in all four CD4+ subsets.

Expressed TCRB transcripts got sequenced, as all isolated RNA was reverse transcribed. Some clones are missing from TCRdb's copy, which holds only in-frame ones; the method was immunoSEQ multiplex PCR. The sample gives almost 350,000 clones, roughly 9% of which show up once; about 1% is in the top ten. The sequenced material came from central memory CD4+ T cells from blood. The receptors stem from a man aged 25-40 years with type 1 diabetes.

The CDR3 coding sequence is TGTGCCTGCCGTTCAGACAGGGGGACGTACGAGCAGTACTTC. Translation gives CACRSDRGTYEQYF. The chain combines TRBV30 with TRBJ2-7; 9 bases are shared with TRBD1. This CDR3 comprises 14 residues. Germline CDR1 is GTSNPN and CDR2 is SVGIG (reference sequence). The J segment lost 4 bases and the V segment lost 6 bases, leaving 10 bases of the junction unmatched. Variable domain in full (rest from reference TRBV30 and TRBJ2-7): SQTIHQWPATLVQPVGSPLSLECTVEGTSNPNLYWYRQAAGRGLQLLFYSVGIGQISSEVPQNLSASRPQDRQFILSSKKLLLSDSGFYLCACRSDRGTYEQYFGPGTRLTVT.

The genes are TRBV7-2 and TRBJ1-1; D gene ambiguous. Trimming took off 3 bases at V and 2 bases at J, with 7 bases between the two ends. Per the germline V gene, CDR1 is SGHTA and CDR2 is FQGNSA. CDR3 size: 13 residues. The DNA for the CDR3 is TGTGCCAGCAGCTTTAACGGCAACACTGAAGCTTTCTTT. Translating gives CASSFNGNTEAFF.

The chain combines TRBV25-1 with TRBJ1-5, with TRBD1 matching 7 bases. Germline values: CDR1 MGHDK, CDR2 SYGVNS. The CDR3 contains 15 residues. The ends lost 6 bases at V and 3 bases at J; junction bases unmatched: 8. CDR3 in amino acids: CASSRGGGFNQPQHF. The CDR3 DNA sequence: TGTGCCAGCAGCAGAGGGGGCGGTTTCAATCAGCCCCAGCATTTT.

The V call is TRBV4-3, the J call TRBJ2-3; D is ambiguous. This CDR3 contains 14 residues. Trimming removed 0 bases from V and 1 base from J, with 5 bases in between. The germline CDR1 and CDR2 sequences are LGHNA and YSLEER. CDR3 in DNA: TGCGCCAGCAGCCAAGACCCGGGCACAGATACGCAGTATTTT. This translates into CASSQDPGTDTQYF.

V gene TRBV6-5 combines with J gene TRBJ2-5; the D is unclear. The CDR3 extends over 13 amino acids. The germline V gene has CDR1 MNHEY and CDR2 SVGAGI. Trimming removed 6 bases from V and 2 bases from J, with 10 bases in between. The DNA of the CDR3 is TGTGCCAGCAGGCGGACGGAGCAAGAGACCCAGTACTTC. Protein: CASRRTEQETQYF.

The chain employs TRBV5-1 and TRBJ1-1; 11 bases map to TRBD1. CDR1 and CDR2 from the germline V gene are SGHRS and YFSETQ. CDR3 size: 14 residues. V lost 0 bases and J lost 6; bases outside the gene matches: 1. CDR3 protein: CASSLGTGGPEAFF. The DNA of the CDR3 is TGCGCCAGCAGCTTGGGGACAGGGGGCCCTGAAGCTTTCTTT.

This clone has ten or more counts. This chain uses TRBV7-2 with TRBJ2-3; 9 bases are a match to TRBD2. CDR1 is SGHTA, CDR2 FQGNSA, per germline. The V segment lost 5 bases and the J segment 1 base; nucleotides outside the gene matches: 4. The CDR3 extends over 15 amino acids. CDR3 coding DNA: TGTGCCAGCAGCCGAGCGGGGGGACGCACAGATACGCAGTATTTT. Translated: CASSRAGGRTDTQYF. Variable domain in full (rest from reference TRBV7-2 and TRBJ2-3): GAGVSQSPSNKVTEKGKDVELRCDPISGHTALYWYRQSLGQGLEFLIYFQGNSAPDKSGLPSDRFSAERTGGSVSTLTIQRTQQEDSAVYLCASSRAGGRTDTQYFGPGTRLTVL.

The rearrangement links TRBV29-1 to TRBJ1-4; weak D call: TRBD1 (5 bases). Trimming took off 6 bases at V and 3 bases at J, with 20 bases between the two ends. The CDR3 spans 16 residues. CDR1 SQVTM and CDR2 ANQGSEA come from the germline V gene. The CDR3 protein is CSVHPSDGAANEKLFF. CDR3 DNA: TGCAGCGTCCACCCGAGCGACGGGGCGGCTAATGAAAAACTGTTTTTT.

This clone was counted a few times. The CDR3: CASSLQNRVHGTEAFF. Here the CDR3 DNA reads TGTGCCAGCTCACTACAAAACAGGGTTCATGGCACTGAAGCTTTCTTT. The chain uses TRBV18 and TRBJ1-1, with TRBD1 as a possible D gene (6 bases). CDR1 is KGHSH and CDR2 is LQKENI in the germline V gene. This CDR3 region has 16 residues. Deletions cut 4 bases from V and 4 bases from J, with 19 bases between.

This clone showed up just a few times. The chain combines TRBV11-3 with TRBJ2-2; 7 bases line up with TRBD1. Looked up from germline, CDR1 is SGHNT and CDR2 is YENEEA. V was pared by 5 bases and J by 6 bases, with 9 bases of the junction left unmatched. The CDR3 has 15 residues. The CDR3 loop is CASSDVTGSAGELFF. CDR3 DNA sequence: TGTGCCAGCAGCGACGTGACAGGGTCTGCCGGGGAGCTGTTTTTT.

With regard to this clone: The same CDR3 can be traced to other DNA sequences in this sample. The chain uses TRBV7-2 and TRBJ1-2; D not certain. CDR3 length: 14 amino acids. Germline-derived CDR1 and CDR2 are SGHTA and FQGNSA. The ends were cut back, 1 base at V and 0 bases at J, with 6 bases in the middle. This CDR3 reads CASSLGAANYGYTF. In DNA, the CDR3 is TGTGCCAGCAGCTTAGGAGCGGCTAACTATGGCTACACCTTC.

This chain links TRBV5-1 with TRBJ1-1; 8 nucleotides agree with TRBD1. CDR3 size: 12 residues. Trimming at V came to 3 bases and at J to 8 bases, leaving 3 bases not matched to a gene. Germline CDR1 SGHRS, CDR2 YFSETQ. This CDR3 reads CASSSWTGEAFF. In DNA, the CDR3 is TGCGCCAGCAGCTCGTGGACAGGGGAAGCTTTCTTT.

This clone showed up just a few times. CDR3 sequence reads: CASTRGRRISTDTQYF. CDR3 nucleotides: TGCGCCAGCACCAGGGGACGGCGAATTAGCACAGATACGCAGTATTTT. The J gene is TRBJ2-3, the V gene TRBV10-1, with D possibly matching TRBD1 (6 bases). Trimming cost V 7 bases and J 0 bases, with 17 bases left between them. Germline loops: CDR1 WNHNN, CDR2 SYGVQD (reference sequence). The CDR3 is made up of 16 amino acids.

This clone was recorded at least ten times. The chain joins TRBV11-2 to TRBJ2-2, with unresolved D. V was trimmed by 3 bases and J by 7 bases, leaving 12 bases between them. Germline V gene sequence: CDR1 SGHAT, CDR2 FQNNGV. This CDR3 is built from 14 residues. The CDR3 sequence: CASSFLRVNGELFF. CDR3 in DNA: TGTGCCAGCAGCTTCCTAAGAGTAAACGGGGAGCTGTTTTTT.

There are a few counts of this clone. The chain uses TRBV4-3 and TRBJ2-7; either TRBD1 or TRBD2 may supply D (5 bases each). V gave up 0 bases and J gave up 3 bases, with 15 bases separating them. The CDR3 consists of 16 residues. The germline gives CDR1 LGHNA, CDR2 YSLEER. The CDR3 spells CASSQDGGQGRYEQYF. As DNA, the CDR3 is TGCGCCAGCAGCCAAGATGGCGGGCAGGGCCGCTACGAGCAGTACTTC.